The rows below give T cell receptor beta chains drawn from one sample of a study of blood T cell repertoires in COVID-19. Assay used: immunoSEQ multiplex PCR; TCRdb lists only in-frame clones, some missing. The data contain under 550,000 clones, around 90% of them singletons. The sample was peripheral blood. These TCRs come from a man aged 18 to 29 with COVID-19, enrolled during active disease. The conserved cysteine and the conserved F or W are not part of the CDR3 here.

v_call	cdr3_aa
TRBV7-8	ASSLLDTFTAQETQY
TRBV7-2	ASSLVGGLYEQY
TRBV5-1	ASSLGQSYNEQF
TRBV5-4	ASSPTAGYTEAF
TRBV2	ASRGQTSYEQY
TRBV27	ASSGTSGVYRTYEQY
TRBV5-1	ASSGPGQGESYGYT
TRBV5-4	ASSLKTGSYGYT
TRBV18	ATGQGMGTDYGYT
TRBV7-9	ASSLTQNTGELF
TRBV5-1	ASSLGIKAGGDQETQY
TRBV3-1/TRBV3-2	ASSLQLAGVGEQY
TRBV23-1	ASSQSRDRGIGSPLH
TRBV7-2	ASSPGLPSYNEQF
TRBV2	ASSERGRFTYEQY
TRBV11-2	ASSLTLGQAGQY
TRBV10-3	AISSGQGATDTQY
TRBV5-1	ASSLASVVQGAREQY
TRBV11-2	ASSLDHEATIY
TRBV3-1/TRBV3-2	ASSQEHGLSYGYT
TRBV5-1	ASYRQFGDEQY
TRBV10-3	AIKSRGPDEQF
TRBV28	ASGGGPSTDTQY
TRBV5-8	ASSYEGGNEQY
TRBV13	ASAARYQETQY
TRBV4-1	ASSQILGSTQPQH
TRBV9	ASSLGLAGTEQF
TRBV14	ASSPLASGRLRGEQF
TRBV5-1	ASSLGTSGNGETQY
TRBV6-5	ASRRGPYEQY
TRBV19	ASSIVGGKETQY
TRBV19	ASSLDRDSYNEQF
TRBV5-6	ASTPRGYGYT
TRBV15	ATSSGSGSSNYGYT
TRBV2	ASRIAENTGELF